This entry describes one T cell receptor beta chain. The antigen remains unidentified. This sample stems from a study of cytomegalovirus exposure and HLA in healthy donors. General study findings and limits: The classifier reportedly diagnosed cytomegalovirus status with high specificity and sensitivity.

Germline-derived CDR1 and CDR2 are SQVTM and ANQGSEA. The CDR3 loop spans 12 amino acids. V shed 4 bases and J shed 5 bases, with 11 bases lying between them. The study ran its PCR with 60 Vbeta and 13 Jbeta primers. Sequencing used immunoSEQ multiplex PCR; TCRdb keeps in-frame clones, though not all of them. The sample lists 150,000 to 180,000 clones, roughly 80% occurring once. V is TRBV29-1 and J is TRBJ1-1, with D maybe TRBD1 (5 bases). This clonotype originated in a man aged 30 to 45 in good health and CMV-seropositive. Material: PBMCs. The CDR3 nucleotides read TGCAGCGTTGTGAAGGGGCGAACTGAAGCTTTCTTT. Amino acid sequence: CSVVKGRTEAFF.